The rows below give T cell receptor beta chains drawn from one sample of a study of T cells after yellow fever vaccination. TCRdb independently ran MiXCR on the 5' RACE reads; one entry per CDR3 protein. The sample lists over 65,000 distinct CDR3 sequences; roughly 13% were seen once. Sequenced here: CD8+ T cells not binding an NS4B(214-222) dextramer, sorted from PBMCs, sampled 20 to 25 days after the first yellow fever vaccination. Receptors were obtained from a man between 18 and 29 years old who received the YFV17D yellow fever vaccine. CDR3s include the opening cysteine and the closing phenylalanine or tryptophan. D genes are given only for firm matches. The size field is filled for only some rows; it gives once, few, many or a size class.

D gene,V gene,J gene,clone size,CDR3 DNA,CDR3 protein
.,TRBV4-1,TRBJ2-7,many,TGCGCCAGCAGCCAAGCTGGATACTCCTACGAGCAGTACTTC,CASSQAGYSYEQYF
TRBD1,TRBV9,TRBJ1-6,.,TGTGCCAGCAGCGCGGACAGGCTCAATTCACCCCTCCACTTT,CASSADRLNSPLHF
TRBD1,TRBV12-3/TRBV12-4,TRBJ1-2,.,TGTGCCAGCAGTTTGGGGACAGGGGGGCTGTATGGCTACACCTTC,CASSLGTGGLYGYTF
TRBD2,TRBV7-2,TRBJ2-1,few,TGTGCCAGCAGTTTTTGGCGGGGGGGTGGATACAATGAGCAGTTCTTC,CASSFWRGGGYNEQFF
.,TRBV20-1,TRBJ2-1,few,TGCAGTGCTAGATGGGGGAATGAGCAGTTCTTC,CSARWGNEQFF
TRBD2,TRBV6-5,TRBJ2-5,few,TGTGCCAGCAGTTACTTGGCGGGGGGGCCCGGTGAGACCCAGTACTTC,CASSYLAGGPGETQYF
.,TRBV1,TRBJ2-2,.,TGCACCAGCAGCCTATCGGGACAGGGACAACTGGCTGCCACCGGGGAGCTGTTTTTT,CTSSLSGQGQLAATGELFF
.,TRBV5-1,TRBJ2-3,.,TGCGCCAGCAGCTTGCGCTCAAGCACAGATACGCAGTATTTT,CASSLRSSTDTQYF
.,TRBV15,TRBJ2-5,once,TGTGCCACCAGCAGAGGGGAACACCCGTACCAAGAGACCCAGTACTTC,CATSRGEHPYQETQYF
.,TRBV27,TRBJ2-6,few,TGTGCCAGCAGTTTTTCCGGCCCTGGGGCCAACGTCCTGACTTTC,CASSFSGPGANVLTF
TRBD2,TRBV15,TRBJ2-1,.,TGTGCCACCAGCACCAGACTAGCGGGGGCCTGGGGTGAGCAGTTCTTC,CATSTRLAGAWGEQFF
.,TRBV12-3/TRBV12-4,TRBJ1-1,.,TGTGCCAGCAGCCCCGCGGGGAAGGCTGAAGCTTTCTTT,CASSPAGKAEAFF
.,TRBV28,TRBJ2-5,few,TGTGCCAGCAGTTACGGGGATTCCGTTCCCCGAGGAAGGGAGACCCAGTACTTC,CASSYGDSVPRGRETQYF
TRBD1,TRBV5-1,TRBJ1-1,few,TGCGCCAGCAGCGGGACAGGGGCGAACACTGAAGCTTTCTTT,CASSGTGANTEAFF
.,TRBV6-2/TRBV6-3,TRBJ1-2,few,TGTGCCAGCAGTTTCGCGTCCTATGGCTACACCTTC,CASSFASYGYTF
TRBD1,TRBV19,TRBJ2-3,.,TGTGCCAGTAGTATGACAGGGAGCACAGATACGCAGTATTTT,CASSMTGSTDTQYF
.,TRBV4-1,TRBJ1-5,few,TGCGCCAGCAGCCCCCGACAGGTTTATAGCAATCAGCCCCAGCATTTT,CASSPRQVYSNQPQHF
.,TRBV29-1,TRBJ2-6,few,TGCAGCGCCGATCCTCGGGGCCAGACCAGCTCTGGGGCCAACGTCCTGACTTTC,CSADPRGQTSSGANVLTF
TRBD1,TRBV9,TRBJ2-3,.,TGTGCCAGCAGCCCCGACAGGGAGTCCCCCACAGATACGCAGTATTTT,CASSPDRESPTDTQYF
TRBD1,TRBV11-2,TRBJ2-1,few,TGTGCCAGCAGCCGACAGGGATGGTCCTACAATGAGCAGTTCTTC,CASSRQGWSYNEQFF
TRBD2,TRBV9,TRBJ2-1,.,TGTGCCAGCAGCGTAGGCGGGGGGGACTACAATGAGCAGTTCTTC,CASSVGGGDYNEQFF
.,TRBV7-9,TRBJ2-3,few,TGTGCCAGCAGCCGGGGGAGTTCTAGCACAGATACGCAGTATTTT,CASSRGSSSTDTQYF
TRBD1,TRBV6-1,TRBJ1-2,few,TGTGCCAGCACCCCTAACCCGGCAGGGGGCATCTATGGCTACACCTTC,CASTPNPAGGIYGYTF
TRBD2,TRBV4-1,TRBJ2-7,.,TGCGCCAGCAGCAGTCGGGGGGGGCCCACCTACGAGCAGTACTTC,CASSSRGGPTYEQYF
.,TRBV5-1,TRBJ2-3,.,TGCGCCAGCCGTCCGGGACCAATGACAGATACGCAGTATTTT,CASRPGPMTDTQYF
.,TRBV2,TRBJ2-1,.,TGTGCCAGCAGTGACCCCGGGGAGACTTACAATGAGCAGTTCTTC,CASSDPGETYNEQFF
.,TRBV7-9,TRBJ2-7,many,TGTGCCAGCAGCTTTTCGGACGAGCAGTACTTC,CASSFSDEQYF
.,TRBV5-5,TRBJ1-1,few,TGTGCCAGCAGCTTGTATTGGACGATGAACACTGAAGCTTTCTTT,CASSLYWTMNTEAFF
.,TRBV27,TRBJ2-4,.,TGTGCCAGCAGTCCAACCCCACGAGCTGGTGGTACGTACTTC,CASSPTPRAGGTYF
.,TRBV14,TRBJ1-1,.,TGTGCCAGCAGCCAAGTTCCCGGGGAGGGCACTGAAGCTTTCTTT,CASSQVPGEGTEAFF
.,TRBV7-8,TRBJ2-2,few,TGTGCCAGCAGCCGTCTGGGGGACGAGCTGTTTTTT,CASSRLGDELFF
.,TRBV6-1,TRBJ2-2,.,TGTGCCAGCAGTGAAGCGGGAACTTCGAACACCGGGGAGCTGTTTTTT,CASSEAGTSNTGELFF
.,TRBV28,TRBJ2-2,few,TGTGCTTACTCTAGCGCCGGGGAGCTGTTTTTT,CAYSSAGELFF
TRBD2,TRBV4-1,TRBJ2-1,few,TGCGCCAGCAGCCAAGATAGGGCGGGGGGGCCCGGCGAGCAGTTCTTC,CASSQDRAGGPGEQFF
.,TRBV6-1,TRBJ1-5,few,TGTGCCAGCAGTGAGGGCTTTCTTGGCAATCAGCCCCAGCATTTT,CASSEGFLGNQPQHF
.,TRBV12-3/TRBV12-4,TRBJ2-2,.,TGTGCCAGCAGTCCGGACAGTTACACCGGGGAGCTGTTTTTT,CASSPDSYTGELFF
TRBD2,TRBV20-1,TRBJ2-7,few,TGCAGTGCTACCGCCAACCGGGGGGATAGGAACGAGCAGTACTTC,CSATANRGDRNEQYF
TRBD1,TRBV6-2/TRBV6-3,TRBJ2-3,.,TGTGCCAGCCGCCGGGACAGGGTCGTGGATACGCAGTATTTT,CASRRDRVVDTQYF
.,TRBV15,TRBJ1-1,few,TGTGCCACCAGCAGTGGGGGTTTGAACACTGAAGCTTTCTTT,CATSSGGLNTEAFF
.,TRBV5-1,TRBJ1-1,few,TGCGCCAGCAGCTTGGTTACAGACACCGAAGCTTTCTTT,CASSLVTDTEAFF
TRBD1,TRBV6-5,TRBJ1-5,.,TGTGCCAGCAGCCACGGGCAGGGGGATCAGCCCCAGCATTTT,CASSHGQGDQPQHF